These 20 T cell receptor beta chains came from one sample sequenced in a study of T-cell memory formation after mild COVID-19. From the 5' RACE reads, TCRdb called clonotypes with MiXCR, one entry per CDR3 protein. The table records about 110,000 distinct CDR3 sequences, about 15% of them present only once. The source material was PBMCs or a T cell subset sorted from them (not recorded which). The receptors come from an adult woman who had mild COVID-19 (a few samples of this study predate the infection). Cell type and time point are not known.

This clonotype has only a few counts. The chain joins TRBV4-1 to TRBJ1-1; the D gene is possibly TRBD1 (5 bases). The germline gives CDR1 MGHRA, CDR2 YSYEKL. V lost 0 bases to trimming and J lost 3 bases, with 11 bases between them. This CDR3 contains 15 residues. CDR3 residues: CASSQDNQGYTEAFF. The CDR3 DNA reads TGCGCCAGCAGCCAAGATAACCAGGGCTACACTGAAGCTTTCTTT.

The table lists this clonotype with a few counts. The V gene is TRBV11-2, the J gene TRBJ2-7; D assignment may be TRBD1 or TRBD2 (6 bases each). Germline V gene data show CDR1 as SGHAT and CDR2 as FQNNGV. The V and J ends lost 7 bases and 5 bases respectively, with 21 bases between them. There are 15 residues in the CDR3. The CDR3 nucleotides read TGTGCCAGCAACGACCCCGAGGGGGGTCTCGACGAGCAGTACTTC. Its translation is CASNDPEGGLDEQYF.

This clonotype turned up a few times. CDR3 residues: CASSLGTGDPNGYTF. The CDR3 DNA reads TGTGCCAGCAGCTTAGGGACAGGGGATCCGAATGGCTACACCTTC. The V gene is TRBV11-2, the J gene TRBJ1-2; 9 bases map to TRBD1. Germline CDR1 and CDR2: SGHAT and FQNNGV. CDR3 length equals 15 residues. V shed 1 base and J 6 bases; nucleotides not matched to a gene: 6.

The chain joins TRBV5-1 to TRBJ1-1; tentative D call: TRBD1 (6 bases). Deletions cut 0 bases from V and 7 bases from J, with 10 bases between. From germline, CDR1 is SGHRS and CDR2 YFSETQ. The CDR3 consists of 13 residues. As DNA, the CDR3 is TGCGCCAGCAGCTTGGGACAGGCTGTTGAAGCTTTCTTT. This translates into CASSLGQAVEAFF.

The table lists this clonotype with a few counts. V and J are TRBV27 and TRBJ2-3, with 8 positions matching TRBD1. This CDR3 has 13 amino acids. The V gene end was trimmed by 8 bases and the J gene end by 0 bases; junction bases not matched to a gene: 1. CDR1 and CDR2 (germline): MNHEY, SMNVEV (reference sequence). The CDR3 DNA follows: TGTGCCAGCGGGACAGGCAGCACAGATACGCAGTATTTT. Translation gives CASGTGSTDTQYF.

The CDR3 spells CASSQGNLERTQYF. CDR3 coding DNA: TGTGCCAGCAGCCAAGGAAACCTGGAAAGGACCCAGTACTTC. The V gene is TRBV3-1, the J gene TRBJ2-5; no definite D call. Trimming cost V 1 base and J 7 bases, with 13 bases left between them. The CDR3 is 14 amino acids. Germline CDR1 is LGHDT and CDR2 is YNNKEL (reference sequence).

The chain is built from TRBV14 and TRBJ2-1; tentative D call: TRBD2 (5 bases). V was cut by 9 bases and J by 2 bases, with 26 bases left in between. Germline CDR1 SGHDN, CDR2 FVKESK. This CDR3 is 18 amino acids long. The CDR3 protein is CASSDREGQAWTYNEQFF. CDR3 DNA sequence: TGTGCCAGTAGTGACCGGGAAGGGCAGGCCTGGACCTACAATGAGCAGTTCTTC. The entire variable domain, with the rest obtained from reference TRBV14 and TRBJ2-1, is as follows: EAGVTQFPSHSVIEKGQTVTLRCDPISGHDNLYWYRRVMGKEIKFLLHFVKESKQDESGMPNNRFLAERTGGTYSTLKVQPAELEDSGVYFCASSDREGQAWTYNEQFFGPGTRLTVL.

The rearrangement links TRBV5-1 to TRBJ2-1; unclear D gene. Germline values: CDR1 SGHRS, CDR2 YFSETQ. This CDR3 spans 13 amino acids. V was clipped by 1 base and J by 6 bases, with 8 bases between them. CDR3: CASSLNYPNEQFF. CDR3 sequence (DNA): TGCGCCAGCAGCTTGAACTACCCCAATGAGCAGTTCTTC.

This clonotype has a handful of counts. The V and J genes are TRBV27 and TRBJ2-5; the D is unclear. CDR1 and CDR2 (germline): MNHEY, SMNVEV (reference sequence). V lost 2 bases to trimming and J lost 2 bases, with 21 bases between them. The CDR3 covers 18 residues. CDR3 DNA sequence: TGTGCCAGCAGTTTAAAGGGCCTGATGACCATGGTTCAAGAGACCCAGTACTTC. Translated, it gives CASSLKGLMTMVQETQYF.

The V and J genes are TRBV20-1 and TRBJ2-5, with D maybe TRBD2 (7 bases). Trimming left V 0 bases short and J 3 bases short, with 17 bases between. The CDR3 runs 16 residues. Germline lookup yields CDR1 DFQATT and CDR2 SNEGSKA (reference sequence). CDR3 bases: TGCAGTGCTAGAGATGGGCCCCGGGGGGCGGAAGAGACCCAGTACTTC. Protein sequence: CSARDGPRGAEETQYF.

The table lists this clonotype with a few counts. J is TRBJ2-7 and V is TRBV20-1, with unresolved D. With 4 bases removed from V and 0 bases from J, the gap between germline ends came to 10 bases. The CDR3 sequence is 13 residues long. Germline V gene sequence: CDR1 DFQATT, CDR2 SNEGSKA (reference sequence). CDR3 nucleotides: TGCAGTGCTACCGGGCCCCACTCCTACGAGCAGTACTTC. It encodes CSATGPHSYEQYF.

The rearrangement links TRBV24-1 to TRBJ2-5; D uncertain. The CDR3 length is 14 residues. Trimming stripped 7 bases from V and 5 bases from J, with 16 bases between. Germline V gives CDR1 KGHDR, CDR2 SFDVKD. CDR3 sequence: CATSHWTTPETQYF. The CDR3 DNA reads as TGTGCCACCAGCCATTGGACCACCCCGGAGACCCAGTACTTC.

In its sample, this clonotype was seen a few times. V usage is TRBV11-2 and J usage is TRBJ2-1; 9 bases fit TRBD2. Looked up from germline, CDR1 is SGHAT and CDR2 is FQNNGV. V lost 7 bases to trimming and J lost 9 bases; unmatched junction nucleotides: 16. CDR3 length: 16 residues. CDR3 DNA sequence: TGTGCCAGCACCGAGGGAGGCGGGAGGGGTGGTGTTGAGCAGTTCTTC. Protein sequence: CASTEGGGRGGVEQFF. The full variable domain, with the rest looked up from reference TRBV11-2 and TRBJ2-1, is EAGVAQSPRYKIIEKRQSVAFWCNPISGHATLYWYQQILGQGPKLLIQFQNNGVVDDSQLPKDRFSAERLKGVDSTLKIQPAKLEDSAVYLCASTEGGGRGGVEQFFGPGTRLTVL.

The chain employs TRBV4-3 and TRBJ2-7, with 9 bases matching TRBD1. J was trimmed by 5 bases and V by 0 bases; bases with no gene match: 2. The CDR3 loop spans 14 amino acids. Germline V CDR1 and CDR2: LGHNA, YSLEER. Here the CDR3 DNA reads TGCGCCAGCAGCCAAGATACAGGGGGCGACGAGCAGTACTTC. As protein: CASSQDTGGDEQYF.

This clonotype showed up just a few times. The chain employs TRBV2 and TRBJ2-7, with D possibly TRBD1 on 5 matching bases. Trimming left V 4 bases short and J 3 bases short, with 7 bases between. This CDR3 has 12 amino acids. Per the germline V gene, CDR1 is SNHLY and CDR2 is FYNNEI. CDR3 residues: CASSGTFYEQYF. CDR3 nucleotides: TGTGCCAGCAGTGGGACATTCTACGAGCAGTACTTC.

The CDR3 loop reads CASSSDRVLAGFSYEQYF. CDR3 nucleotides: TGTGCCAGCAGCTCTGATCGCGTTCTAGCGGGATTCTCCTACGAGCAGTACTTC. The chain employs TRBV27 and TRBJ2-7; TRBD2 matches at 9 bases. The germline CDR1 and CDR2 sequences are MNHEY and SMNVEV (reference sequence). The CDR3 is 18 residues long. The V and J ends lost 6 bases and 0 bases, in that order; junction bases with no gene match: 15.

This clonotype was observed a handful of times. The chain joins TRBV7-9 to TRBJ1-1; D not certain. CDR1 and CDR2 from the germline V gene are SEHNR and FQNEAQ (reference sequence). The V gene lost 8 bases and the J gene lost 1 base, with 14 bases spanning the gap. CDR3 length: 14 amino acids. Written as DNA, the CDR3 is TGTGCCAGCGGGGTGTTTGATACGAACACTGAAGCTTTCTTT. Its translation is CASGVFDTNTEAFF.

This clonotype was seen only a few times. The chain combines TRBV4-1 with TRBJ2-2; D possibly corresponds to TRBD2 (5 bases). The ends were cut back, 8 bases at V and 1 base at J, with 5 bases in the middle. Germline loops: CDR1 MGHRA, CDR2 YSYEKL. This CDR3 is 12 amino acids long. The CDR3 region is CASGLNTGELFF. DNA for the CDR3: TGCGCCAGCGGACTGAACACCGGGGAGCTGTTTTTT.

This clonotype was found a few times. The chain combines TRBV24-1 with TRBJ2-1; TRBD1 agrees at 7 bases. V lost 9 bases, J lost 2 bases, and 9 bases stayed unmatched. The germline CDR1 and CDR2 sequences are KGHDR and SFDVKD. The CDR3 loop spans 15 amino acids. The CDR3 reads CATGSRDSPYNEQFF. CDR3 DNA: TGTGCCACCGGAAGCCGGGACAGCCCCTACAATGAGCAGTTCTTC.

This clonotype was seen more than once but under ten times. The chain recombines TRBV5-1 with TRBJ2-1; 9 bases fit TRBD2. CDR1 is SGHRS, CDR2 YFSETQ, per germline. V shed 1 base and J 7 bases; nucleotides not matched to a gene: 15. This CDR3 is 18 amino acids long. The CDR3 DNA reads TGCGCCAGCAGCTTGACCCCCGCCGCTAGCGGGATCTTGAATGAGCAGTTCTTC. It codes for CASSLTPAASGILNEQFF.